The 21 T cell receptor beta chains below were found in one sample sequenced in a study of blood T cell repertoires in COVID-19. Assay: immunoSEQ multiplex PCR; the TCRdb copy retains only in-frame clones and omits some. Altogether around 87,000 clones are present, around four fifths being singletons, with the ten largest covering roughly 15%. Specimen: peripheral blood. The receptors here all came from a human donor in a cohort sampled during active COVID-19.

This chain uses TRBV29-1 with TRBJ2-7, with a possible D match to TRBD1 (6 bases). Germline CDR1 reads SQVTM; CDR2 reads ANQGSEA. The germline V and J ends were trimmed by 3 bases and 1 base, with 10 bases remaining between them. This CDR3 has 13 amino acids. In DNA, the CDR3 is TGCAGCGTTGATGGACAGCGATCCTACGAGCAGTACTTC. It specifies CSVDGQRSYEQYF.

The CDR3 sequence: CASSPWDRQKTQYF. CDR3 DNA: TGTGCCAGCAGTCCCTGGGACAGGCAAAAGACCCAGTACTTC. The chain links TRBV27 to TRBJ2-5, with 8 bases fitting TRBD1. After removal of 5 bases from V and 6 bases from J, the junction contained 8 bases not matched to a gene. In germline, CDR1 is MNHEY, CDR2 SMNVEV (reference sequence). This CDR3 has 14 residues.

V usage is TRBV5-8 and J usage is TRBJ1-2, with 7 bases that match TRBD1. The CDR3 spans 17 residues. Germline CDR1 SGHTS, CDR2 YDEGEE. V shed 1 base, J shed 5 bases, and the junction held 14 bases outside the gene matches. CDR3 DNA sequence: TGTGCCAGCAGCTTGACTGGATTGGGGACAGAAAATTATGGCTACACCTTC. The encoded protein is CASSLTGLGTENYGYTF. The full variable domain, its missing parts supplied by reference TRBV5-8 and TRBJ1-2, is EAGVTQSPTHLIKTRGQQATLRCSPISGHTSVYWYQQALGLGLQFLLWYDEGEERNRGNFPPRFSGRQFPNYSSELNVNALELEDSALYLCASSLTGLGTENYGYTFGSGTRLTVV.

This CDR3 is CASSLARGLAGLNIQYF. In DNA, the CDR3 is TGTGCCAGCAGCTTAGCGCGGGGACTAGCGGGACTAAACATTCAGTACTTC. The rearrangement joins TRBV7-8 to TRBJ2-4, with 13 positions matching TRBD2. After removal of 0 bases from V and 6 bases from J, the junction contained 5 bases not matched to a gene. Germline V gives CDR1 SGHVS, CDR2 FQNEAQ. The CDR3 length is 17 residues. The variable domain in full, completed from reference TRBV7-8 and TRBJ2-4, reads GAGVSQSPRYKVAKRGQDVALRCDPISGHVSLFWYQQALGQGPEFLTYFQNEAQLDKSGLPSDRFFAERPEGSVSTLKIQRTQQEDSAVYLCASSLARGLAGLNIQYFGAGTRLSVL.

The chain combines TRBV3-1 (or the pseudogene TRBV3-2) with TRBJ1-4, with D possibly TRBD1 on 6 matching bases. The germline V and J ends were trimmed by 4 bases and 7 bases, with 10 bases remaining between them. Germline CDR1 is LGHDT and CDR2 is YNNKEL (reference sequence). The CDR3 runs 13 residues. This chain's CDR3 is CASSRKGGEKLFF. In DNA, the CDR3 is TGTGCCAGCAGCCGGAAAGGGGGTGAAAAACTGTTTTTT.

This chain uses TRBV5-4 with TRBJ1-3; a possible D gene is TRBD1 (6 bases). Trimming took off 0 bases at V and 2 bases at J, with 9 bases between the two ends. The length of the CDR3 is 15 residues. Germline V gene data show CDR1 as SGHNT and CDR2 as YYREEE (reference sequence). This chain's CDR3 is CASSLDRQAGNTIYF. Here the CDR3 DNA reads TGTGCCAGCAGCTTGGACCGACAGGCTGGAAACACCATATATTTT.

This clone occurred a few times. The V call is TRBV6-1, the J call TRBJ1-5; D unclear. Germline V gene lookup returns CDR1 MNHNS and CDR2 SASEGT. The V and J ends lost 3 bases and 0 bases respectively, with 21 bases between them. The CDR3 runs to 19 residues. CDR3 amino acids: CASSDDRGPPGYSNQPQHF. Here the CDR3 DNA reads TGTGCCAGCAGTGATGACCGCGGGCCACCGGGATATAGCAATCAGCCCCAGCATTTT.

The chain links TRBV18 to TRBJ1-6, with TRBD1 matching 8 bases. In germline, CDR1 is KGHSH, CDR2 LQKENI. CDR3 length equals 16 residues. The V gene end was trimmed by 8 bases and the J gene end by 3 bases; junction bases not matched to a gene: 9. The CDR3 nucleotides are TGTGCCAGCGCATTAGGAACAGGGGGCTATAATTCACCCCTCCACTTT. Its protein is CASALGTGGYNSPLHF. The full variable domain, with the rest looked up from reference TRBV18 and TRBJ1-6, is NAGVMQNPRHLVRRRGQEARLRCSPMKGHSHVYWYRQLPEEGLKFMVYLQKENIIDESGMPKERFSAEFPKEGPSILRIQQVVRGDSAAYFCASALGTGGYNSPLHFGNGTRLTVT.

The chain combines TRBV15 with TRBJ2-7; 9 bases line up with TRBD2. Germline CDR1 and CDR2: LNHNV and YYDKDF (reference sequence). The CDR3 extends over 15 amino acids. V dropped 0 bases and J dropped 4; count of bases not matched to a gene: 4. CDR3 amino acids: CATSREVAGEYEQYF. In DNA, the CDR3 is TGTGCCACCAGCAGAGAGGTAGCGGGAGAGTACGAGCAGTACTTC. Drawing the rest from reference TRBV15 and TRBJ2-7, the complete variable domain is DAMVIQNPRYQVTQFGKPVTLSCSQTLNHNVMYWYQQKSSQAPKLLFHYYDKDFNNEADTPDNFQSRRPNTSFCFLDIRSPGLGDTAMYLCATSREVAGEYEQYFGPGTRLTVT.

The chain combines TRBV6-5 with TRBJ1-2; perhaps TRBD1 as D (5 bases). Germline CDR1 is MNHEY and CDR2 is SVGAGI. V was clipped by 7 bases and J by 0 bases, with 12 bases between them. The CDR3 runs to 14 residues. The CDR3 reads CASTPDRANYGYTF. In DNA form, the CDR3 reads TGTGCCAGCACCCCCGACAGAGCTAACTATGGCTACACCTTC.

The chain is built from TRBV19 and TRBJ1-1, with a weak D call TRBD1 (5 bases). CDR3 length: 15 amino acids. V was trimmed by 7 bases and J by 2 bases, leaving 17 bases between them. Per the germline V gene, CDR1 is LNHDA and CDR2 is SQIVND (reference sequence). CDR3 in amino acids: CASTDLGRVNTEAFF. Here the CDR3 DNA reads TGTGCCAGTACCGACCTGGGGCGAGTTAACACTGAAGCTTTCTTT. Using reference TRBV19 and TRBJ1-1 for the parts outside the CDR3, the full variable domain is DGGITQSPKYLFRKEGQNVTLSCEQNLNHDAMYWYRQDPGQGLRLIYYSQIVNDFQKGDIAEGYSVSREKKESFPLTVTSAQKNPTAFYLCASTDLGRVNTEAFFGQGTRLTVV.

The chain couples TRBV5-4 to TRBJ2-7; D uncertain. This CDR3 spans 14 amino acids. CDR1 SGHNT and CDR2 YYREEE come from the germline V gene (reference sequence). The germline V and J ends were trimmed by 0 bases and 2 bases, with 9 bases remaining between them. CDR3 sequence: CASSLASFPYEQYF. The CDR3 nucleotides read TGTGCCAGCAGCTTGGCCTCGTTCCCCTACGAGCAGTACTTC.

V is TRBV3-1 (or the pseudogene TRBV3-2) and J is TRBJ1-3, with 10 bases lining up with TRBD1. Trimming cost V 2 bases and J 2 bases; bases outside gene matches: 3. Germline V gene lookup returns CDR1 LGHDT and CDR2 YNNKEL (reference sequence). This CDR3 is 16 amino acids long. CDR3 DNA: TGTGCCAGCAGCCAAAGACAGGGGGCGACTGGAAACACCATATATTTT. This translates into CASSQRQGATGNTIYF.

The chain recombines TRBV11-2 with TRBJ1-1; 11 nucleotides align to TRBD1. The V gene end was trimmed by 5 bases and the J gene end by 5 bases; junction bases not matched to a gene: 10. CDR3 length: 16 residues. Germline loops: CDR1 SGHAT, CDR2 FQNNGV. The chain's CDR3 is CASSPWTGGKGTEAFF. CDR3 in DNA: TGTGCCAGCAGCCCCTGGACAGGGGGCAAGGGGACTGAAGCTTTCTTT.

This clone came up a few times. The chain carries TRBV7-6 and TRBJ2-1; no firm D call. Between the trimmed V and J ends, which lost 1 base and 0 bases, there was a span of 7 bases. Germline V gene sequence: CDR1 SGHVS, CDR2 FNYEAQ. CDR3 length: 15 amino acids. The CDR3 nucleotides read TGTGCCAGCAGCTTAGTGTTTAGCTCCTACAATGAGCAGTTCTTC. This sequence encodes CASSLVFSSYNEQFF.

In nucleotides, the CDR3 is TGTGCCAGCACGGGTCACACTGAAGCTTTCTTT. Protein: CASTGHTEAFF. The chain joins TRBV28 to TRBJ1-1; D remains unclear. Trimming removed 7 bases from V and 3 bases from J, with 6 bases in between. CDR1 is MDHEN and CDR2 is SYDVKM in the germline V gene. This CDR3 is built from 11 residues.

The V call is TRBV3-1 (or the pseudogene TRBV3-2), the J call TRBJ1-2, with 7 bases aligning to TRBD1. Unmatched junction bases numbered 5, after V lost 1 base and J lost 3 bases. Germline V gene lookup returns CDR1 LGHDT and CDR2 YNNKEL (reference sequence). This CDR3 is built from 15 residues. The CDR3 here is CASSQGVGGYYGYTF. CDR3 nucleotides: TGTGCCAGCAGCCAAGGGGTAGGGGGCTACTATGGCTACACCTTC.

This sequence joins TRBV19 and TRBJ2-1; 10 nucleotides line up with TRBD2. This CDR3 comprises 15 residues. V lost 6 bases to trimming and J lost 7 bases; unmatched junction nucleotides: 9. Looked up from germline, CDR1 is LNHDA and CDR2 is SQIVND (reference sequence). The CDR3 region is CASSRGLASRNEQFF. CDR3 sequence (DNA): TGTGCCAGTAGCCGGGGACTAGCGAGTAGAAATGAGCAGTTCTTC.

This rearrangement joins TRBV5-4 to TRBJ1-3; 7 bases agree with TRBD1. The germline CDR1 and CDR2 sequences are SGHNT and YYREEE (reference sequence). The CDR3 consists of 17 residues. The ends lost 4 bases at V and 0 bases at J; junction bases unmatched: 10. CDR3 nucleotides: TGTGCCAGCAGCCCAACCCCGGGGACAGTCTCTGGAAACACCATATATTTT. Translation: CASSPTPGTVSGNTIYF.

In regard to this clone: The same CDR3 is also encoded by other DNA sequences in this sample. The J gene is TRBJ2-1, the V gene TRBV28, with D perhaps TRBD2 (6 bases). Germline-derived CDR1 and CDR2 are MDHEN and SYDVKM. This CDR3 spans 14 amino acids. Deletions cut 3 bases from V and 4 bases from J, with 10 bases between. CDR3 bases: TGTGCCAGCAGTTTGGGTGGGACTTACAATGAGCAGTTCTTC. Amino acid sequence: CASSLGGTYNEQFF.

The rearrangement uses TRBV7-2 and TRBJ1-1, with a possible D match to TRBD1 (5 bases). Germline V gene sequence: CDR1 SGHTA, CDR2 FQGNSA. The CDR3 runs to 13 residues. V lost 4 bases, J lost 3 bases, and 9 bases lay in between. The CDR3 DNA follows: TGTGCCAGCAGCTGGCAGGGTTACACTGAAGCTTTCTTT. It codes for CASSWQGYTEAFF. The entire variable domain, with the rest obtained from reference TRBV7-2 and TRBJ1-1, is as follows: GAGVSQSPSNKVTEKGKDVELRCDPISGHTALYWYRQSLGQGLEFLIYFQGNSAPDKSGLPSDRFSAERTGGSVSTLTIQRTQQEDSAVYLCASSWQGYTEAFFGQGTRLTVV.